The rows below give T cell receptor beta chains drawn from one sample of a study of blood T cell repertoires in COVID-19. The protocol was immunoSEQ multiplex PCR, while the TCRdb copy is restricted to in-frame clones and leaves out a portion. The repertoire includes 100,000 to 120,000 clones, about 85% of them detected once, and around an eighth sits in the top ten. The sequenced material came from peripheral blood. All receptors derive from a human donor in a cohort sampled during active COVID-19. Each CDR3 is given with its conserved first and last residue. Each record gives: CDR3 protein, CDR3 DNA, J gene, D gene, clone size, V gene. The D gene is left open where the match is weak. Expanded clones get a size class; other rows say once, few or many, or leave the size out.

CDR3aa: CASTDPLRGTQYF
CDR3nt: TGTGCCAGCACCGACCCTTTGAGAGGGACCCAGTACTTC
j_gene: TRBJ2-5
d_gene: -
abundance: -
v_gene: TRBV27

CDR3aa: CASSYSWSLSSYEQYF
CDR3nt: TGTGCCAGCAGTTACTCGTGGAGTCTAAGCTCCTACGAGCAGTACTTC
j_gene: TRBJ2-7
d_gene: -
abundance: -
v_gene: TRBV6-5

CDR3aa: CASSSGSTWGETQYF
CDR3nt: TGTGCCAGCAGTAGCGGGTCAACTTGGGGAGAGACCCAGTACTTC
j_gene: TRBJ2-5
d_gene: -
abundance: -
v_gene: TRBV28

CDR3aa: CASSLVGQPYPEQYF
CDR3nt: TGTGCCAGCAGCTTGGTGGGACAACCCTATCCCGAGCAGTACTTC
j_gene: TRBJ2-7
d_gene: -
abundance: -
v_gene: TRBV5-8

CDR3aa: CASSLLRLDGNTEAFF
CDR3nt: TGTGCCAGCAGTTTACTGCGGCTGGATGGGAACACTGAAGCTTTCTTT
j_gene: TRBJ1-1
d_gene: -
abundance: -
v_gene: TRBV28

CDR3aa: CASSSDTSYGYTF
CDR3nt: TGTGCCAGCAGCTCCGACACCTCCTATGGCTACACCTTC
j_gene: TRBJ1-2
d_gene: -
abundance: -
v_gene: TRBV28

CDR3aa: CAWSVSGQETQYF
CDR3nt: TGTGCCTGGAGTGTATCCGGTCAAGAGACCCAGTACTTC
j_gene: TRBJ2-5
d_gene: -
abundance: -
v_gene: TRBV30

CDR3aa: CASSLEMSQYGYTF
CDR3nt: TGTGCCAGCAGCTTAGAAATGTCCCAGTATGGCTACACCTTC
j_gene: TRBJ1-2
d_gene: -
abundance: -
v_gene: TRBV7-2

CDR3aa: CAWSNRGNQPQHF
CDR3nt: TGTGCCTGGAGTAACAGGGGCAATCAGCCCCAGCATTTT
j_gene: TRBJ1-5
d_gene: -
abundance: -
v_gene: TRBV30

CDR3aa: CASSLQEPGANVLTF
CDR3nt: TGTGCCAGCAGTCTCCAGGAACCTGGGGCCAACGTCCTGACTTTC
j_gene: TRBJ2-6
d_gene: -
abundance: -
v_gene: TRBV6-5

CDR3aa: CASRPALGQGANTIYF
CDR3nt: TGTGCCAGCAGACCTGCCTTGGGACAGGGGGCGAACACCATATATTTT
j_gene: TRBJ1-3
d_gene: TRBD1
abundance: few
v_gene: TRBV28

CDR3aa: CASSLARGGVNSPLHF
CDR3nt: TGTGCCAGCAGCTTAGCGCGTGGGGGGGTAAATTCACCCCTCCACTTT
j_gene: TRBJ1-6
d_gene: -
abundance: -
v_gene: TRBV7-6

CDR3aa: CASSSLAVYEQYF
CDR3nt: TGTGCCAGCAGTTCTCTAGCGGTCTACGAGCAGTACTTC
j_gene: TRBJ2-7
d_gene: TRBD2
abundance: -
v_gene: TRBV7-2

CDR3aa: CASRSGTGVYSNQPQHF
CDR3nt: TGTGCCAGCAGATCCGGGACAGGGGTCTATAGCAATCAGCCCCAGCATTTT
j_gene: TRBJ1-5
d_gene: TRBD1
abundance: -
v_gene: TRBV5-5

CDR3aa: CASSLTPGKNYGYTF
CDR3nt: TGTGCCAGCAGCTTAACTCCAGGGAAGAACTATGGCTACACCTTC
j_gene: TRBJ1-2
d_gene: -
abundance: -
v_gene: TRBV7-3

CDR3aa: CASSYRGNTGELFF
CDR3nt: TGTGCCAGCAGCTACAGGGGTAACACCGGGGAGCTGTTTTTT
j_gene: TRBJ2-2
d_gene: TRBD1
abundance: once
v_gene: TRBV2

CDR3aa: CASSLKDTQYF
CDR3nt: TGTGCCAGCAGCCTTAAAGATACGCAGTATTTT
j_gene: TRBJ2-3
d_gene: -
abundance: -
v_gene: TRBV3-1/TRBV3-2

CDR3aa: CASSFSTGGGEQYF
CDR3nt: TGTGCCAGCAGTTTTTCCACCGGCGGCGGCGAGCAGTACTTC
j_gene: TRBJ2-7
d_gene: -
abundance: once
v_gene: TRBV27

CDR3aa: CASSLTTAAFF
CDR3nt: TGTGCCAGCAGTTTGACGACAGCAGCTTTCTTT
j_gene: TRBJ1-1
d_gene: -
abundance: once
v_gene: TRBV28

CDR3aa: CASSQTRANEKLFF
CDR3nt: TGCGCCAGCAGCCAAACTCGAGCGAATGAAAAACTGTTTTTT
j_gene: TRBJ1-4
d_gene: -
abundance: -
v_gene: TRBV4-1

CDR3aa: CASGFGQGSYEQYF
CDR3nt: TGTGCTAGTGGATTTGGACAGGGGTCCTACGAGCAGTACTTC
j_gene: TRBJ2-7
d_gene: TRBD1
abundance: once
v_gene: TRBV12-5

CDR3aa: CASSLRGYEQYF
CDR3nt: TGCGCCAGCAGCTTGAGAGGGTACGAGCAGTACTTC
j_gene: TRBJ2-7
d_gene: -
abundance: -
v_gene: TRBV5-1

CDR3aa: CASTPGQRGQPQHF
CDR3nt: TGTGCCAGCACCCCGGGACAAAGGGGGCAGCCCCAGCATTTT
j_gene: TRBJ1-5
d_gene: -
abundance: -
v_gene: TRBV6-2/TRBV6-3

CDR3aa: CASRDRPGIGYGYTF
CDR3nt: TGTGCCAGCCGGGACAGACCCGGTATTGGCTATGGCTACACCTTC
j_gene: TRBJ1-2
d_gene: TRBD1
abundance: -
v_gene: TRBV6-5

CDR3aa: CASSSTGGPTYEQYF
CDR3nt: TGTGCCAGCAGTTCCACAGGGGGCCCAACCTACGAGCAGTACTTC
j_gene: TRBJ2-7
d_gene: TRBD1
abundance: -
v_gene: TRBV27

CDR3aa: CASSLGDRDQPQHF
CDR3nt: TGTGCCAGCAGCTTAGGGGACAGGGACCAGCCCCAGCATTTT
j_gene: TRBJ1-5
d_gene: TRBD1
abundance: -
v_gene: TRBV7-8

CDR3aa: CASSLDSSGGNNEQFF
CDR3nt: TGCGCCAGCAGCCTAGACTCTAGCGGGGGAAACAATGAGCAGTTCTTC
j_gene: TRBJ2-1
d_gene: TRBD2
abundance: -
v_gene: TRBV4-1

CDR3aa: CATLGREGTEAFF
CDR3nt: TGTGCCACCTTAGGAAGGGAGGGGACTGAAGCTTTCTTT
j_gene: TRBJ1-1
d_gene: -
abundance: -
v_gene: TRBV7-8

CDR3aa: CASSLWQDDYGYTF
CDR3nt: TGTGCCAGCAGTTTGTGGCAGGATGACTATGGCTACACCTTC
j_gene: TRBJ1-2
d_gene: -
abundance: once
v_gene: TRBV28

CDR3aa: CASSWRLLGTSPEDTQYF
CDR3nt: TGCGCCAGCAGCTGGCGTCTCCTAGGGACTAGCCCTGAAGATACGCAGTATTTT
j_gene: TRBJ2-3
d_gene: TRBD2
abundance: -
v_gene: TRBV4-1

CDR3aa: CASSLLASYNEQFF
CDR3nt: TGTGCCAGCAGCCTACTAGCGTCCTACAATGAGCAGTTCTTC
j_gene: TRBJ2-1
d_gene: TRBD2
abundance: once
v_gene: TRBV6-2/TRBV6-3

CDR3aa: CASSLEGGSYNEQFF
CDR3nt: TGTGCCAGCAGCTTGGAAGGGGGCTCCTACAATGAGCAGTTCTTC
j_gene: TRBJ2-1
d_gene: -
abundance: -
v_gene: TRBV5-5

CDR3aa: CASGQGSYNEQFF
CDR3nt: TGTGCCAGCGGGCAGGGGTCCTACAATGAGCAGTTCTTC
j_gene: TRBJ2-1
d_gene: -
abundance: -
v_gene: TRBV7-2

CDR3aa: CASSQGGNQPQHF
CDR3nt: TGCGCCAGCAGCCAGGGGGGCAATCAGCCCCAGCATTTT
j_gene: TRBJ1-5
d_gene: TRBD1
abundance: -
v_gene: TRBV10-2

CDR3aa: CASSQGSNTEAFF
CDR3nt: TGTGCCAGCAGCCAGGGGAGTAACACTGAAGCTTTCTTT
j_gene: TRBJ1-1
d_gene: -
abundance: -
v_gene: TRBV3-1/TRBV3-2

CDR3aa: CAVSARWLTGVNYGYTF
CDR3nt: TGTGCCGTCTCCGCCCGGTGGTTGACAGGGGTTAACTATGGCTACACCTTC
j_gene: TRBJ1-2
d_gene: -
abundance: -
v_gene: TRBV21-1